Listed here are 30 T cell receptor beta chains from one sample, sequenced in a study of blood T cell repertoires in COVID-19. TCRdb's copy holds only in-frame clones and misses some; the assay was immunoSEQ multiplex PCR. The sample lists hundreds of thousands of clones, 75% to 90% occurring once. Sequencing was done on a sample of peripheral blood. The receptor set was obtained from a man aged 60-69 years who had recovered from COVID-19.

The chain joins TRBV2 to TRBJ2-2; TRBD1 matches at 8 bases. Per germline, CDR1 SNHLY and CDR2 FYNNEI. V was clipped by 6 bases and J by 6 bases; unmatched bases: 6. This CDR3 is built from 14 residues. CDR3 sequence (DNA): TGTGCCAGCAGCGGACAGGGAGTCCCCGGGGAGCTGTTTTTT. Its protein product is CASSGQGVPGELFF.

The chain links TRBV2 to TRBJ1-2; perhaps TRBD1 as D (6 bases). The germline V and J ends were trimmed by 8 bases and 8 bases, with 21 bases remaining between them. The CDR3 totals 14 residues. The germline CDR1 and CDR2 sequences are SNHLY and FYNNEI. The CDR3: CASLQGAVKGGYTF. CDR3 nucleotide sequence: TGTGCCAGCCTACAGGGAGCCGTAAAAGGAGGCTACACCTTC. Supplemented by reference TRBV2 and TRBJ1-2, the full variable domain reads EPEVTQTPSHQVTQMGQEVILRCVPISNHLYFYWYRQILGQKVEFLVSFYNNEISEKSEIFDDQFSVERPDGSNFTLKIRSTKLEDSAMYFCASLQGAVKGGYTFGSGTRLTVV.

V is TRBV4-3 and J is TRBJ2-7; no firm D call. The germline V and J ends were trimmed by 3 bases and 6 bases, with 9 bases remaining between them. The CDR3 extends over 12 amino acids. Germline-derived CDR1 and CDR2 are LGHNA and YSLEER. The CDR3 coding sequence is TGCGCCAGCAGCCACCCTTCAGGCGAGCAGTACTTC. This codes for CASSHPSGEQYF.

The rearrangement joins TRBV5-5 to TRBJ2-5, with 11 bases that match TRBD1. From germline, CDR1 is SGHKS and CDR2 YYEKEE (reference sequence). The length of the CDR3 is 16 residues. V dropped 0 bases and J dropped 6; count of bases not matched to a gene: 7. CDR3 in amino acids: CASSLEDRGLRQTQYF. Written as DNA, the CDR3 is TGTGCCAGCAGCTTGGAGGACAGGGGGCTACGACAGACCCAGTACTTC. The variable domain in full, with the rest retrieved from reference TRBV5-5 and TRBJ2-5, is DAGVTQSPTHLIKTRGQQVTLRCSPISGHKSVSWYQQVLGQGPQFIFQYYEKEERGRGNFPDRFSARQFPNYSSELNVNALLLGDSALYLCASSLEDRGLRQTQYFGPGTRLLVL.

This rearrangement joins TRBV7-3 to TRBJ2-5; 8 bases line up with TRBD2. CDR1 SGHTA and CDR2 FQGTGA come from the germline V gene. CDR3 length: 16 amino acids. Trimming removed 5 bases from V and 1 base from J; junction bases left unmatched: 9. This chain's CDR3 is CASSPVGAGGQETQYF. In DNA form, the CDR3 reads TGTGCCAGCAGCCCAGTGGGGGCGGGGGGCCAAGAGACCCAGTACTTC.

This chain uses TRBV3-1 (or the pseudogene TRBV3-2) with TRBJ1-3; a weak D match, TRBD1 (6 bases). Germline V CDR1 and CDR2: LGHDT, YNNKEL (reference sequence). V lost 2 bases and J 1 base, leaving 15 bases between the germline ends. The CDR3 extends over 17 amino acids. The CDR3 region is CASSQSYRVRSGNTIYF. In nucleotides, the CDR3 is TGTGCCAGCAGCCAATCATACAGGGTCAGGTCTGGAAACACCATATATTTT.

The CDR3 sequence: CASSIVLGTGDGYTF. DNA of the CDR3: TGTGCCAGTAGTATAGTTCTCGGGACAGGGGATGGCTACACCTTC. This chain connects TRBV19 to TRBJ1-2; 10 positions agree with TRBD1. Trimming took 1 base from V and 6 from J; bases not matched to a gene: 5. The CDR3 is 15 residues long. Per germline, CDR1 LNHDA and CDR2 SQIVND (reference sequence).

The chain joins TRBV6-6 to TRBJ2-4; the match to TRBD1 covers 9 bases. The CDR3 loop spans 15 amino acids. Trimming took 6 bases from V and 10 from J; bases not matched to a gene: 13. CDR1 MNHNY and CDR2 SVGAGI come from the germline V gene (reference sequence). The CDR3 protein is CASRLPGQGVRIQYF. The CDR3 bases are TGTGCCAGCAGGCTTCCGGGACAGGGTGTTAGGATTCAGTACTTC.

The J gene is TRBJ1-2, the V gene TRBV19; D perhaps matches TRBD1 (5 bases). The CDR3 spans 14 residues. V was clipped by 5 bases and J by 8 bases, with 18 bases between them. Per the germline V gene, CDR1 is LNHDA and CDR2 is SQIVND (reference sequence). CDR3 protein: CASSPTPDIRGYTF. The CDR3 DNA reads TGTGCCAGTAGTCCCACCCCGGACATCAGGGGCTACACCTTC.

This clone is a singleton in its sample. This rearrangement joins TRBV4-1 to TRBJ2-7, with a possible D match to TRBD2 (5 bases). CDR1 is MGHRA and CDR2 is YSYEKL in the germline V gene. The CDR3 has 17 residues. Trimming pared 0 bases from V and 2 bases from J, leaving 17 bases between. CDR3 sequence (DNA): TGCGCCAGCAGCCAAGATCCCCACCGGGGTTACACCTACGAGCAGTACTTC. This translates into CASSQDPHRGYTYEQYF.

Written as DNA, the CDR3 is TGTGCCAGCAGTCCAGAGACTAGCGGGGCGCAGTATTTT. As protein: CASSPETSGAQYF. The chain combines TRBV6-6 with TRBJ2-3, with TRBD2 matching 11 bases. The CDR3 totals 13 residues. V shed 5 bases, J shed 10 bases, and the junction held 5 bases outside the gene matches. CDR1 MNHNY and CDR2 SVGAGI come from the germline V gene (reference sequence).

The genes are TRBV3-1 (or the pseudogene TRBV3-2) and TRBJ2-7; 11 bases are a match to TRBD2. V shed 6 bases, J shed 0 bases, and the junction held 13 bases outside the gene matches. CDR3 size: 18 residues. CDR1 and CDR2 (germline): LGHDT, YNNKEL (reference sequence). CDR3 DNA sequence: TGTGCCAGCAGAACGGGACTAGCGGAGTTATGGGCCTCCTACGAGCAGTACTTC. As protein: CASRTGLAELWASYEQYF.

Only one count was recorded for this clone. The chain couples TRBV5-4 to TRBJ2-7; TRBD1 might be the D (6 bases). Germline V lookup: CDR1 SGHNT, CDR2 YYREEE (reference sequence). Trimming removed 0 bases at V and 0 bases at J, with 13 bases between. The CDR3 is 16 amino acids. The CDR3 sequence: CASSLGVGQNSYEQYF. DNA for the CDR3: TGTGCCAGCAGCTTGGGGGTGGGACAAAACTCCTACGAGCAGTACTTC.

The CDR3 DNA follows: TGTGCCAGCAGCTCGTTTTCGGGGGGGCAGGCGCAGTATTTT. Translated: CASSSFSGGQAQYF. The chain uses TRBV13 and TRBJ2-3; 8 nucleotides align to TRBD2. Trimming cost V 4 bases and J 10 bases; bases outside gene matches: 10. CDR1 is PRHDT and CDR2 is FYEKMQ in the germline V gene (reference sequence). This CDR3 contains 14 residues.

The chain carries TRBV5-1 and TRBJ2-1; 7 bases agree with TRBD2. The germline gives CDR1 SGHRS, CDR2 YFSETQ. This CDR3 spans 14 amino acids. Trimming took 2 bases from V and 3 from J; bases not matched to a gene: 2. The CDR3 sequence: CASSFRGSYNEQFF. The CDR3 DNA sequence: TGCGCCAGCAGCTTTCGCGGGAGCTACAATGAGCAGTTCTTC. The full variable domain, completed using reference TRBV5-1 and TRBJ2-1, is KAGVTQTPRYLIKTRGQQVTLSCSPISGHRSVSWYQQTPGQGLQFLFEYFSETQRNKGNFPGRFSGRQFSNSRSEMNVSTLELGDSALYLCASSFRGSYNEQFFGPGTRLTVL.

The chain recombines TRBV7-9 with TRBJ1-3; D is undetermined. The germline gives CDR1 SEHNR, CDR2 FQNEAQ (reference sequence). CDR3 length: 18 residues. The V end was cut by 2 bases, the J end by 4 bases, with 21 bases between. The CDR3 coding sequence is TGTGCCAGCAGCTTACGTGGCCGCGGGCAGGATGAAGGAAACACCATATATTTT. It specifies CASSLRGRGQDEGNTIYF.

The chain carries TRBV28 and TRBJ2-7, with 8 positions matching TRBD2. Germline V gives CDR1 MDHEN, CDR2 SYDVKM. The CDR3 has 14 residues. V trimming: 7 bases; J trimming: 5 bases; junction bases outside the gene matches: 10. CDR3 region: CASTDSLSGNEQYF. The CDR3 DNA sequence: TGTGCCAGCACCGACAGTCTTAGCGGGAACGAGCAGTACTTC. The full variable domain, rest sourced from reference TRBV28 and TRBJ2-7, is DVKVTQSSRYLVKRTGEKVFLECVQDMDHENMFWYRQDPGLGLRLIYFSYDVKMKEKGDIPEGYSVSREKKERFSLILESASTNQTSMYLCASTDSLSGNEQYFGPGTRLTVT.

The chain employs TRBV15 and TRBJ2-7, with 13 bases aligning to TRBD2. The CDR3 consists of 15 residues. In germline, CDR1 is LNHNV, CDR2 YYDKDF (reference sequence). The junction had 6 bases not matched to a gene; V was cut back by 4 bases and J by 6 bases. This CDR3 reads CATSITSGRAGEQYF. For the CDR3, the DNA is TGTGCCACCAGCATAACTAGCGGGAGGGCAGGCGAGCAGTACTTC.

V gene TRBV19 combines with J gene TRBJ2-5; tentatively, D is TRBD2 (6 bases). The CDR3 is 15 amino acids. V lost 4 bases, J lost 3 bases, and 15 bases lay in between. Germline V CDR1 and CDR2: LNHDA, SQIVND (reference sequence). Here the CDR3 reads CASSRFRRVEETQYF. CDR3 nucleotide sequence: TGTGCCAGTAGTAGGTTTAGGAGGGTAGAAGAGACCCAGTACTTC. Supplemented by reference TRBV19 and TRBJ2-5, the full variable domain reads DGGITQSPKYLFRKEGQNVTLSCEQNLNHDAMYWYRQDPGQGLRLIYYSQIVNDFQKGDIAEGYSVSREKKESFPLTVTSAQKNPTAFYLCASSRFRRVEETQYFGPGTRLLVL.

This clone came up many times. The chain combines TRBV19 with TRBJ2-2; 8 bases agree with TRBD1. Germline CDR1 reads LNHDA; CDR2 reads SQIVND (reference sequence). The CDR3 is 15 residues long. V was clipped by 6 bases and J by 3 bases; unmatched bases: 6. DNA of the CDR3: TGTGCCAGTAGAGAGGACAGGGTGGACACCGGGGAGCTGTTTTTT. This translates into CASREDRVDTGELFF.

This chain links TRBV27 with TRBJ1-2, with TRBD1 matching over 7 bases. This CDR3 is built from 16 residues. V dropped 4 bases and J dropped 7; count of bases not matched to a gene: 15. Germline CDR1 and CDR2: MNHEY and SMNVEV (reference sequence). The CDR3 loop reads CASSSPGQLSRGGYTF. The CDR3 DNA follows: TGTGCCAGCAGTTCTCCGGGACAGCTCTCCCGGGGTGGCTACACCTTC.

The rearrangement uses TRBV7-8 and TRBJ1-1; D gene unclear. The germline V gene encodes CDR1 SGHVS and CDR2 FQNEAQ. V shed 5 bases and J shed 1 base, with 11 bases lying between them. This CDR3 comprises 14 residues. The CDR3 nucleotides are TGTGCCAGCAGCCGCCGGAGTGGGAACACTGAAGCTTTCTTT. It codes for CASSRRSGNTEAFF.

This chain uses TRBV12-3 or TRBV12-4 with TRBJ2-4; TRBD1 is a possible D gene (5 bases). This CDR3 region has 11 residues. V lost 3 bases and J 12 bases, leaving 9 bases between the germline ends. CDR3 protein: CASSLSGPQYF. CDR3 DNA sequence: TGTGCCAGCAGTTTGTCAGGGCCTCAGTACTTC.

J is TRBJ1-5 and V is TRBV21-1; TRBD1, the table's D call, lacks a check against the DNA. TRBV21-1 represents a pseudogene. This CDR3 is 14 amino acids long. Written as DNA, the CDR3 is TGTGCCAGCAGCAATTTCCCCAGGAATCAGCCCCAGCATTTT. Its translation is CASSNFPRNQPQHF.

V and J are TRBV15 and TRBJ2-3; 8 bases line up with TRBD2. Germline values: CDR1 LNHNV, CDR2 YYDKDF (reference sequence). The V segment lost 0 bases and the J segment 6 bases; nucleotides outside the gene matches: 2. This CDR3 is 14 amino acids long. Here the CDR3 DNA reads TGTGCCACCAGCAGAGAACTAGCGGAGGATACGCAGTATTTT. This gives the protein CATSRELAEDTQYF. Full variable domain (missing parts from reference TRBV15 and TRBJ2-3): DAMVIQNPRYQVTQFGKPVTLSCSQTLNHNVMYWYQQKSSQAPKLLFHYYDKDFNNEADTPDNFQSRRPNTSFCFLDIRSPGLGDTAMYLCATSRELAEDTQYFGPGTRLTVL.

The V and J genes are TRBV27 and TRBJ2-7; 8 nucleotides align to TRBD2. This CDR3 has 15 amino acids. Germline assignment: CDR1 MNHEY and CDR2 SMNVEV (reference sequence). Trimming took 6 bases from V and 3 from J; bases not matched to a gene: 10. CDR3 region: CASSPLADSGYEQYF. CDR3 DNA sequence: TGTGCCAGCAGCCCACTAGCGGATTCGGGCTACGAGCAGTACTTC.

The chain recombines TRBV7-9 with TRBJ1-1, with TRBD1 as a possible D gene (5 bases). There are 12 residues in the CDR3. The ends were cut back, 3 bases at V and 6 bases at J, with 8 bases in the middle. Germline assignment: CDR1 SEHNR and CDR2 FQNEAQ (reference sequence). CDR3 amino acids: CASSLTRAEAFF. CDR3 bases: TGTGCCAGCAGCTTGACCAGGGCTGAAGCTTTCTTT.

In its sample, this clone was seen once. The rearrangement links TRBV29-1 to TRBJ1-2; 12 nucleotides line up with TRBD1. Trimming took 7 bases from V and 4 from J; bases not matched to a gene: 4. Germline V gives CDR1 SQVTM, CDR2 ANQGSEA. The CDR3 runs 13 residues. The CDR3 coding sequence is TGCAGCGCCCGGGACAGGGGGCCCTATGGCTACACCTTC. The encoded protein is CSARDRGPYGYTF.

V gene TRBV10-3 combines with J gene TRBJ1-1, with D perhaps TRBD1 (5 bases). V lost 4 bases and J lost 3, with 9 bases in between. Per the germline V gene, CDR1 is ENHRY and CDR2 is SYGVKD. The CDR3 spans 13 residues. DNA for the CDR3: TGTGCCATCAGTGTTACAGGCTACACTGAAGCTTTCTTT. This codes for CAISVTGYTEAFF.

The chain employs TRBV7-8 and TRBJ2-3; possible D gene TRBD2, 7 bases. Germline V gives CDR1 SGHVS, CDR2 FQNEAQ. The CDR3 spans 16 residues. V lost 8 bases to trimming and J lost 6 bases, with 24 bases between them. The CDR3 DNA follows: TGTGCCAGCTCCGAAGGCCAGGGGAGGGTCTCGGATACGCAGTATTTT. Translation: CASSEGQGRVSDTQYF.